These 16 T cell receptor beta chains were sequenced from one sample in a study of Graves' ophthalmopathy and Graves' hyperthyroidism. Investigators amplified TCR beta CDR3 regions from RNA transcripts. HTBI primers primed a first-round RT-PCR, and a second-round multiplex PCR followed. One entry per CDR3 protein, called by TCRdb with MiXCR from the multiplex PCR reads. The sample comprises 650,000 to 900,000 distinct CDR3 sequences, approximately 40% of which are singletons, and approximately 43% rests with the top ten. The material sequenced was peripheral blood. The source of these receptors is an adult man with Graves' ophthalmopathy.

This sequence joins TRBV10-1 and TRBJ2-2; perhaps TRBD1 as D (6 bases). The CDR3 extends over 17 amino acids. The germline CDR1 and CDR2 sequences are WNHNN and SYGVQD (reference sequence). V lost 3 bases and J lost 1, with 15 bases in between. The CDR3 DNA is TGCGCCAGCAGTGATCGGTGGGGGCCCTTGAACACCGGGGAGCTGTTTTTT. Translated: CASSDRWGPLNTGELFF.

This clonotype was recorded only once. A much larger clone is a single base away; this may be a read error. This sequence joins TRBV16 and TRBJ1-5, with 8 positions matching TRBD1. The CDR3 has 15 amino acids. Germline V CDR1 and CDR2: KGHSY, FQNENV. V lost 7 bases to trimming and J lost 3 bases; unmatched junction nucleotides: 8. In DNA form, the CDR3 reads TGTGCCAGCAACCAGGGACAGGCTCCCAATCAGCCCCAGCATTTT. Residues: CASNQGQAPNQPQHF.

The V and J genes are TRBV20-1 and TRBJ2-7; D remains ambiguous. The CDR3 runs to 12 residues. The germline V gene encodes CDR1 DFQATT and CDR2 SNEGSKA (reference sequence). V was shortened by 3 bases and J by 3 bases, with 9 bases between the two germline ends. The CDR3 loop is CSARVPLYEQYF. The CDR3, as DNA: TGCAGTGCTAGGGTCCCCCTCTACGAGCAGTACTTC.

At least ten counts were recorded for this clonotype. CDR3 protein: CAISEFAVLNTEAFF. CDR3 coding DNA: TGTGCCATCAGTGAGTTCGCGGTATTGAACACTGAAGCTTTCTTT. The chain recombines TRBV10-3 with TRBJ1-1; D gene unclear. V was trimmed by 1 base and J by 0 bases, leaving 9 bases between them. In germline, CDR1 is ENHRY, CDR2 SYGVKD. The CDR3 totals 15 residues.

The sample holds a few counts of this clonotype. CDR3 in amino acids: CASRARRDSYEQYF. For the CDR3, the DNA is TGTGCCAGCAGGGCACGGAGAGACTCCTACGAGCAGTACTTC. The chain employs TRBV10-3 and TRBJ2-7; possible D gene TRBD1, 5 bases. The CDR3 extends over 14 amino acids. Germline V CDR1 and CDR2: ENHRY, SYGVKD. Between the trimmed V and J ends, which lost 10 bases and 0 bases, there was a span of 16 bases.

To note about this clonotype: Lacking the conserved final phenylalanine or tryptophan, this CDR3 likely reflects a read error. The V and J genes are TRBV11-2 and TRBJ2-5; 11 bases fit TRBD2. The CDR3 is 14 residues long. With 5 bases clipped from V and 4 bases from J, the junction kept 3 bases outside the gene matches. Germline assignment: CDR1 SGHAT and CDR2 FQNNGV. The CDR3 spells CASSHLAGGETQYV. The CDR3 bases are TGTGCCAGCAGCCACCTAGCGGGAGGAGAGACCCAGTACGTC.

The chain is built from TRBV2 and TRBJ1-4; D remains unclear. Germline V gene lookup returns CDR1 SNHLY and CDR2 FYNNEI. The V end lost 6 bases, the J end lost 4 bases, and 15 bases lay between the germline ends. The CDR3 consists of 15 residues. CDR3 region: CASRDAGIRNEKLFF. In nucleotides, the CDR3 is TGTGCCAGCAGGGACGCCGGGATTCGTAATGAAAAACTGTTTTTT.

This chain joins TRBV7-9 and TRBJ2-7; D is ambiguous. The CDR3 is made up of 12 amino acids. V was trimmed by 2 bases and J by 7 bases, leaving 9 bases between them. Per the germline V gene, CDR1 is SEHNR and CDR2 is FQNEAQ (reference sequence). CDR3 DNA sequence: TGTGCCAGCAGCTTATCCGGGCAAGAGCAGTACTTC. This gives the protein CASSLSGQEQYF.

This clonotype has more than one count but fewer than ten. The DNA of the CDR3 is TGTGCCAGCAGTGAAGCATTGGGTCCCTTGGGCGAGCAGTACTTC. It encodes CASSEALGPLGEQYF. The V call is TRBV2, the J call TRBJ2-7; D uncertain. The CDR3 length is 15 residues. Germline assignment: CDR1 SNHLY and CDR2 FYNNEI. V lost 0 bases to trimming and J lost 6 bases, with 15 bases between them.

This clonotype showed up just once. The rearrangement joins TRBV25-1 to TRBJ1-3; D is undetermined. Germline V lookup: CDR1 MGHDK, CDR2 SYGVNS. This CDR3 comprises 14 residues. Trimming removed 8 bases at V and 2 bases at J, with 13 bases between. The CDR3 sequence: CASQVAVPGNTIYF. CDR3 in DNA: TGTGCCAGCCAAGTGGCGGTACCTGGAAACACCATATATTTT. Looking up the rest from reference TRBV25-1 and TRBJ1-3 gives the full variable domain: EADIYQTPRYLVIGTGKKITLECSQTMGHDKMYWYQQDPGMELHLIHYSYGVNSTEKGDLSSESTVSRIRTEHFPLTLESARPSHTSQYLCASQVAVPGNTIYFGEGSWLTVV.

V is TRBV7-9 and J is TRBJ2-5; D ambiguous. V was trimmed by 5 bases and J by 7 bases, leaving 14 bases between them. The germline gives CDR1 SEHNR, CDR2 FQNEAQ (reference sequence). CDR3 size: 13 residues. DNA of the CDR3: TGTGCCAGCAGCCGTCAGGTTGTCCGGACCCAGTACTTC. Translation gives CASSRQVVRTQYF.

This chain joins TRBV2 and TRBJ1-4; D not resolved. V lost 4 bases, J lost 8 bases, and 17 bases lay in between. The length of the CDR3 is 15 residues. Per the germline V gene, CDR1 is SNHLY and CDR2 is FYNNEI. CDR3 amino acids: CASSARRAVIEKLFF. The CDR3 DNA sequence: TGTGCCAGCAGTGCTCGTCGGGCGGTTATCGAAAAACTGTTTTTT.

The CDR3 here is CASSNLRDRVWRTEAFF. The CDR3 nucleotides read TGTGCCAGCAGCAACCTAAGGGACAGGGTCTGGCGTACTGAAGCTTTCTTT. V usage is TRBV7-3 and J usage is TRBJ1-1; TRBD1 matches 9 bases. Germline V CDR1 and CDR2: SGHTA, FQGTGA. Losses at the gene ends were 5 bases for V and 5 bases for J; bases not matched to a gene: 15. This CDR3 contains 17 residues.

On this clonotype: An end of the junction does not agree with germline; a read error may underlie this. The V call is TRBV10-3, the J call TRBJ2-7; D is unresolved. CDR3 length: 14 residues. Germline V lookup: CDR1 ENHRY, CDR2 SYGVKD. CDR3 protein: CASKLRFESYERYF. CDR3 DNA: TGTGCCAGCAAACTGCGCTTTGAGTCTTACGAGCGGTACTTC.

In its sample, this clonotype was seen many times. J is TRBJ1-1 and V is TRBV6-5; D is uncertain. Per germline, CDR1 MNHEY and CDR2 SVGAGI. The V gene lost 2 bases and the J gene lost 8 bases, with 15 bases spanning the gap. The CDR3 covers 14 residues. The CDR3 bases are TGTGCCAGCAGTTACCGTTCTCTCGGACGCGAAGCTTTCTTT. As protein: CASSYRSLGREAFF.

The rearrangement links TRBV9 to TRBJ1-4; 9 positions agree with TRBD1. With V trimmed by 5 bases and J by 7 bases, 12 bases remained unmatched. This CDR3 comprises 16 residues. Germline assignment: CDR1 SGDLS and CDR2 YYNGEE. CDR3 sequence (DNA): TGTGCCAGCAGTTCCCGGGACAGGGCGCTCGTTGAAAAACTGTTTTTT. Protein product: CASSSRDRALVEKLFF.